The rows below give T cell receptor beta chains drawn from one sample of a study of tumor-infiltrating lymphocytes in localized non-small cell lung cancer. TCRdb keeps only in-frame clones here, not all; method: immunoSEQ multiplex PCR. The profile covers some 6,700 clones, with roughly 74% appearing a single time and around 12% taken by the ten largest. The specimen was lung tumor tissue. These receptors were taken from a human donor with non-small cell lung cancer. CDR3s include the opening cysteine and the closing phenylalanine or tryptophan. Fields, in order: V gene, clone size, D gene, J gene, CDR3 DNA, CDR3 protein. A D gene is named only where the DNA matches it firmly. Where a row states a size, it is once, few, many or the class of an expanded clone; other rows omit it.

TRBV6-6	-	TRBD1	TRBJ1-1	TGTGCCAGCAGTTCACAGGGGACGGGCACTGAAGCTTTCTTT	CASSSQGTGTEAFF
TRBV6-6	-	TRBD1	TRBJ1-1	TGTGCCAGCAGTTCAGGGGGTAGGGAAGCTTTCTTT	CASSSGGREAFF
TRBV30	-	TRBD1	TRBJ2-1	TGTGCCTGGAAGAAACAGGGGTTCCACAATGAGCAGTTCTTC	CAWKKQGFHNEQFF
TRBV6-5	few	-	TRBJ2-2	TGTGCCAGCAGTCACAGGGCTGATGCCGGGGAGCTGTTTTTT	CASSHRADAGELFF
TRBV5-6	-	-	TRBJ1-5	TGTGCCAGCAGCTTGGCCGGGGCAGGGGGCAATCAGCCCCAGCATTTT	CASSLAGAGGNQPQHF
TRBV9	-	-	TRBJ1-1	TGTGCCAGCAGCCCGGGGGGAGCTGAAGCTTTCTTT	CASSPGGAEAFF
TRBV2	-	-	TRBJ1-2	TGTGCCAGCAGGGGCAGACCAGAGGACTATGGCTACACCTTC	CASRGRPEDYGYTF
TRBV30	few	TRBD1	TRBJ1-2	TGTGCCTGGAGCCGGGTTCCGGGACAGGGGGCGCGGGGCTACACCTTC	CAWSRVPGQGARGYTF
TRBV6-1	-	-	TRBJ1-2	TGTGCCAGCAGTGAAGCTCCCGAGGGTGCTAATGGCTACACCTTC	CASSEAPEGANGYTF
TRBV4-1	-	-	TRBJ1-3	TGCGCCAGCAGCCCAACAGGGTTCGGAAACACCATATATTTT	CASSPTGFGNTIYF
TRBV10-3	-	TRBD1	TRBJ1-1	TGTGCCATCAGGGGCAACAGGGGAACTGAAGCTTTCTTT	CAIRGNRGTEAFF
TRBV5-1	-	TRBD1	TRBJ2-3	TGCGCCAGCAGCTTGCCCCTTGGACAGGGAGATACGCAGTATTTT	CASSLPLGQGDTQYF
TRBV19	-	-	TRBJ1-3	TGTGCCAGTACCCAAGGGGGGTACGGAAACACCATATATTTT	CASTQGGYGNTIYF
TRBV5-1	few	-	TRBJ1-1	TGCGCCAGCAGCTTGATGAGGGGAAGCACTGAAGCTTTCTTT	CASSLMRGSTEAFF
TRBV10-3	-	TRBD2	TRBJ2-1	TGTGCCATCAGCCTACTAGCGGGGGGAAACAATGAGCAGTTCTTC	CAISLLAGGNNEQFF
TRBV20-1	-	-	TRBJ2-3	TGCAGTGCTAGAGCCGGAGATACGCAGTATTTT	CSARAGDTQYF
TRBV6-6	-	-	TRBJ1-2	TGTGCCAGCAGTTACAGCGACGGCACTTTGTTCGGCTACACCTTC	CASSYSDGTLFGYTF
TRBV4-1	-	TRBD1	TRBJ2-7	TGCGCCAGCAGCCGGACAGGGCAGAACGAGCAGTACTTC	CASSRTGQNEQYF
TRBV18	-	TRBD1	TRBJ1-1	TGTGCCAGCTCACCAGGACAGGATTTCACTGAAGCTTTCTTT	CASSPGQDFTEAFF
TRBV10-3	-	-	TRBJ1-1	TGTGCCATCAGTCGGGGGGAGAGCACTGAAGCTTTCTTT	CAISRGESTEAFF
TRBV2	-	-	TRBJ1-2	TGTGCCACTACAAAAACGGACACCCGGAACTATGGCTACACCTTC	CATTKTDTRNYGYTF
TRBV6-5	-	-	TRBJ1-2	TGTGCCAGCAGTATAAGGTTCGACGTCTATGGCTACACCTTC	CASSIRFDVYGYTF
TRBV11-2	once	-	TRBJ2-6	TGTGCCAGCAGCTTAGATCAGGTAGCGGCTCGCTCTGGGGCCAACGTCCTGACTTTC	CASSLDQVAARSGANVLTF
TRBV7-2	-	TRBD1	TRBJ1-5	TGTGCCAGCAGCTGGACAGGGGGAACGGGGCAGCCCCAGCATTTT	CASSWTGGTGQPQHF
TRBV2	-	-	TRBJ2-5	TGTGCCACCACCCAGGGAATTGAGACCCAGTACTTC	CATTQGIETQYF
TRBV7-2	-	-	TRBJ1-1	TGTGCCAGCAGCTCAGGCGGGGGGTACACTGAAGCTTTCTTT	CASSSGGGYTEAFF
TRBV30	-	TRBD1	TRBJ1-4	TGTGCCTGGAAGACAGGGTTAGGTGAAAAACTGTTTTTT	CAWKTGLGEKLFF
TRBV30	few	-	TRBJ2-7	TGTGCCTGGAGCCAGGGACCCAGGGAGCAGTACTTC	CAWSQGPREQYF
TRBV19	-	-	TRBJ2-6	TGTGCCAGTAGTTCCCGGACTCTCTCTGGGGCCAACGTCCTGACTTTC	CASSSRTLSGANVLTF
TRBV7-9	-	-	TRBJ2-1	TGTGCCAGCAGCCCCCTCTGGAGCTCCTACAATGAGCAGTTCTTC	CASSPLWSSYNEQFF
TRBV30	-	TRBD1	TRBJ1-2	TGTGCCTGGAAGACGACAGGGGGTCGGTATGGCTACACCTTC	CAWKTTGGRYGYTF
TRBV6-1	-	TRBD1	TRBJ2-2	TGTGCCAGCAACCGGGACAGGGGCGCCGGGGAGCTGTTTTTT	CASNRDRGAGELFF
TRBV29-1	-	TRBD1	TRBJ1-1	TGCAGCCCTGACTGCGGGACAGGGTTACGACGAAACACTGAAGCTTTCTTT	CSPDCGTGLRRNTEAFF
TRBV4-1	once	-	TRBJ1-5	TGCGCCAGCAGCCACGCCAGCAGGTTTAGCAATCAGCCCCAGCATTTT	CASSHASRFSNQPQHF
TRBV30	-	TRBD2	TRBJ2-2	TGTGCCTGGAGCCGGGCCGGACTAGGGAACACCGGGGAGCTGTTTTTT	CAWSRAGLGNTGELFF
TRBV11-2	-	-	TRBJ1-1	TGTGCCAGCAGCTTAGTCTCAGGGAATACTGAAGCTTTCTTT	CASSLVSGNTEAFF
TRBV30	-	-	TRBJ2-7	TGTGCCTGGAGTCCTTTTGCCTGGGAGAACTCCTACGAGCAGTACTTC	CAWSPFAWENSYEQYF
TRBV29-1	-	-	TRBJ1-1	TGCAGCGTTGACGAGGGAGGGGCTGAAGCTTTCTTT	CSVDEGGAEAFF
TRBV27	few	TRBD2	TRBJ2-1	TGTGCCAGCAGTCTAGTAGCGGGAGGGCATGAGCAGTTCTTC	CASSLVAGGHEQFF